What follows are 20 T cell receptor beta chains derived from one specimen sequenced in a study of T cell repertoires in cytomegalovirus infection. These receptors lack a known antigen. Each CDR3 protein is one row after TCRdb ran MiXCR on the reads. Of about 270,000 distinct CDR3 sequences in the sample, roughly 21% were seen once. The starting material was cultured PBMCs, obtained from culture after CMV antigen stimulation. The source is a human donor in good health (CMV status not recorded). Some clones in this sample may be carry-over from other donors' samples.

A few counts support this clonotype. Here the CDR3 reads CASSSIAGERNEQFF. The CDR3 DNA is TGTGCCAGCAGTTCTATAGCGGGAGAACGCAATGAGCAGTTCTTC. The chain employs TRBV12-3 or TRBV12-4 and TRBJ2-1, with 9 bases aligning to TRBD2. This CDR3 comprises 15 residues. V shed 4 bases, J shed 6 bases, and the junction held 7 bases outside the gene matches.

This clonotype was picked up many times. The chain links TRBV7-2 to TRBJ2-1; 10 nucleotides line up with TRBD2. The CDR3 runs 14 residues. Germline CDR1 and CDR2: SGHTA and FQGNSA. The ends lost 9 bases at V and 4 bases at J; junction bases unmatched: 6. The chain's CDR3 is CASSLAGPYNEQFF. The CDR3 DNA follows: TGTGCCAGTTCACTAGCGGGGCCTTACAATGAGCAGTTCTTC.

The rearrangement joins TRBV19 to TRBJ1-5, with TRBD1 as a possible D gene (5 bases). Trimming left V 4 bases short and J 7 bases short, with 29 bases between. From germline, CDR1 is LNHDA and CDR2 SQIVND (reference sequence). This CDR3 has 19 residues. The CDR3 DNA is TGTGCCAGTAGTAACCACGGCTTCGGGGGGTCCCGCTCGGAACAGCCCCAGCATTTT. As protein: CASSNHGFGGSRSEQPQHF.

A note on this clonotype: A read error may explain this, as a much larger clone is one base away. The CDR3 region is CASSSGGVRGPDTQYF. CDR3 in DNA: TGTGCCAGCAGCTCCGGGGGGGTGAGAGGCCCAGATACGCAGTATTTT. The chain employs TRBV7-8 and TRBJ2-3; TRBD2 agrees at 8 bases. The CDR3 length is 16 residues. Per germline, CDR1 SGHVS and CDR2 FQNEAQ. J gave up 4 bases and V 4 bases, and 10 bases lay outside the gene matches.

The CDR3 sequence: CSAIPENSYEQYF. CDR3 DNA: TGCAGTGCTATCCCTGAAAATTCCTACGAGCAGTACTTC. V is TRBV20-1 and J is TRBJ2-7; the D is unclear. The CDR3 runs 13 residues. Trimming left V 4 bases short and J 1 base short, with 11 bases between. Germline assignment: CDR1 DFQATT and CDR2 SNEGSKA (reference sequence).

This clonotype has ten or more counts. The chain couples TRBV7-2 to TRBJ2-3, with D tentatively TRBD1 (5 bases). CDR1 SGHTA and CDR2 FQGNSA come from the germline V gene. The CDR3 consists of 18 residues. Trimming shortened V by 3 bases and J by 0 bases, and 19 bases separated the two germline ends. This CDR3 reads CASSLPPLGAISTDTQYF. The CDR3 region has the DNA TGTGCCAGCAGCTTGCCCCCCTTAGGGGCGATTAGCACAGATACGCAGTATTTT.

In this sample, this clonotype turned up a few times. The gene calls are TRBV11-2 and TRBJ2-2; TRBD1 might be the D (6 bases). The ends were cut back, 5 bases at V and 0 bases at J, with 13 bases in the middle. The CDR3 extends over 16 amino acids. Germline loops: CDR1 SGHAT, CDR2 FQNNGV. The DNA for the CDR3 is TGTGCCAGCAGCCCATGGGACACCCCGAACACCGGGGAGCTGTTTTTT. Protein: CASSPWDTPNTGELFF.

The sample holds a few counts of this clonotype. CDR3 nucleotide sequence: TGTGCCAGCAGTATCGGCAGGGGAAGGGGGCATAGCAATCAGCCCCAGCATTTT. Its translation is CASSIGRGRGHSNQPQHF. The chain has TRBV12-3 or TRBV12-4 and TRBJ1-5, with TRBD1 matching over 7 bases. V lost 5 bases to trimming and J lost 0 bases; unmatched junction nucleotides: 13. The CDR3 runs 18 residues.

At least ten counts were recorded for this clonotype. CDR3 coding DNA: TGTGCCAGCAGACCCGGGCGGAACAGGGTGGCAGATACGCAGTATTTT. Encoded protein: CASRPGRNRVADTQYF. This chain links TRBV7-2 with TRBJ2-3; a possible D gene is TRBD1 (6 bases). The germline CDR1 and CDR2 sequences are SGHTA and FQGNSA. With 6 bases removed from V and 4 bases from J, the gap between germline ends came to 20 bases. CDR3 length: 16 amino acids. Based on the CDR3 plus reference TRBV7-2 and TRBJ2-3, the full variable domain is GAGVSQSPSNKVTEKGKDVELRCDPISGHTALYWYRQSLGQGLEFLIYFQGNSAPDKSGLPSDRFSAERTGGSVSTLTIQRTQQEDSAVYLCASRPGRNRVADTQYFGPGTRLTVL.

The chain is built from TRBV7-2 and TRBJ2-6; 8 positions agree with TRBD1. The CDR3 runs to 18 residues. The J segment lost 2 bases and the V segment lost 4 bases, leaving 10 bases of the junction unmatched. CDR1 and CDR2 (germline): SGHTA, FQGNSA. CDR3 amino acids: CASSSWGRGPPGANVLTF. For the CDR3, the DNA is TGTGCCAGCAGCTCGTGGGGCAGGGGGCCCCCTGGGGCCAACGTCCTGACTTTC.

The table lists this clonotype with many counts. The chain recombines TRBV12-3 or TRBV12-4 with TRBJ2-3; unclear D gene. This CDR3 has 14 amino acids. V lost 2 bases and J 6 bases, leaving 12 bases between the germline ends. The CDR3 loop is CASSLSVAVDTQYF. CDR3 sequence (DNA): TGTGCCAGCAGTTTATCTGTCGCAGTGGATACGCAGTATTTT.

The chain links TRBV12-3 or TRBV12-4 to TRBJ2-2; D possibly corresponds to TRBD1 (6 bases). V gave up 3 bases and J gave up 4 bases, with 12 bases separating them. The CDR3 consists of 15 residues. CDR3 region: CASSFWQGPTGELFF. CDR3 DNA sequence: TGTGCCAGCAGTTTTTGGCAGGGGCCCACCGGGGAGCTGTTTTTT.

This clonotype was picked up a small number of times. J is TRBJ1-1 and V is TRBV19; D is uncertain. CDR1 LNHDA and CDR2 SQIVND come from the germline V gene (reference sequence). Between the trimmed V and J ends, which lost 3 bases and 0 bases, there was a span of 17 bases. The CDR3 has 17 amino acids. DNA of the CDR3: TGTGCCAGTAGTATGGGTTACCGGAACCACTTGAACACTGAAGCTTTCTTT. It is translated as CASSMGYRNHLNTEAFF.

CDR3 sequence reads: CASSLSLASAQFVGELFF. The CDR3 coding sequence is TGTGCCAGCAGCCTATCACTTGCTAGCGCCCAATTTGTCGGGGAGCTGTTTTTT. This chain joins TRBV7-2 and TRBJ2-2, with D perhaps matching TRBD2 (6 bases). CDR1 and CDR2 (germline): SGHTA, FQGNSA. Trimming pared 5 bases from V and 7 bases from J, leaving 26 bases between. This CDR3 contains 18 residues.

Details on this clonotype: A much larger clone lies a single base off, so this may be a read error. Because the CDR3 is missing its conserved closing phenylalanine or tryptophan, this is likely a read error. This rearrangement joins TRBV7-9 to TRBJ1-1; D is undetermined. Germline assignment: CDR1 SEHNR and CDR2 FQNEAQ (reference sequence). Deletions cut 1 base from V and 4 bases from J, with 13 bases between. CDR3 size: 15 residues. This chain's CDR3 is CASSLVGGMSTEAFY. The CDR3 DNA reads as TGTGCCAGCAGCTTAGTTGGAGGGATGTCCACTGAAGCTTTCTAT.

The chain uses TRBV12-3 or TRBV12-4 and TRBJ1-1; D is undetermined. Between the trimmed V and J ends, which lost 1 base and 1 base, there was a span of 10 bases. The length of the CDR3 is 15 residues. CDR3 bases: TGTGCCAGCAGTTTAGGGTGGGGTGGGAACACTGAAGCTTTCTTT. Residues: CASSLGWGGNTEAFF.

This clonotype was counted once. The rearrangement joins TRBV5-5 to TRBJ2-1; D perhaps matches TRBD2 (6 bases). Germline V gene data show CDR1 as SGHKS and CDR2 as YYEKEE (reference sequence). Trimming pared 3 bases from V and 6 bases from J, leaving 13 bases between. The CDR3 is 14 residues long. The chain's CDR3 is CASSSTSTSNEQFF. Written as DNA, the CDR3 is TGTGCCAGCAGCTCCACGTCGACTAGCAATGAGCAGTTCTTC. The whole variable domain, filled in from reference TRBV5-5 and TRBJ2-1, reads DAGVTQSPTHLIKTRGQQVTLRCSPISGHKSVSWYQQVLGQGPQFIFQYYEKEERGRGNFPDRFSARQFPNYSSELNVNALLLGDSALYLCASSSTSTSNEQFFGPGTRLTVL.

This chain links TRBV7-9 with TRBJ1-2; D is perhaps TRBD1 (6 bases). V gave up 5 bases and J gave up 5 bases, with 15 bases separating them. The germline V gene has CDR1 SEHNR and CDR2 FQNEAQ (reference sequence). The CDR3 is made up of 14 amino acids. The CDR3 DNA follows: TGTGCCAGCAGCGCCCGGGGGGGGCATTATGGCTACACCTTC. It is translated as CASSARGGHYGYTF.

The table lists this clonotype with many counts. The V call is TRBV7-2, the J call TRBJ2-1; 10 nucleotides align to TRBD2. The CDR3 is 17 amino acids. Trimming at V came to 6 bases and at J to 3 bases, leaving 11 bases not matched to a gene. Germline assignment: CDR1 SGHTA and CDR2 FQGNSA. The CDR3 DNA follows: TGTGCCAGCAGGGGGGCTAGCGGGAGCTGGGGCTACAATGAGCAGTTCTTC. Translated, it gives CASRGASGSWGYNEQFF.

This clonotype appeared many times. The gene calls are TRBV12-3 or TRBV12-4 and TRBJ1-1; D unclear. The CDR3 has 14 residues. Deletions cut 2 bases from V and 2 bases from J, with 9 bases between. The CDR3 spells CASSLTGLNTEAFF. The DNA for the CDR3 is TGTGCCAGCAGTTTAACGGGTCTTAACACTGAAGCTTTCTTT.